One sample yielded the 15 T cell receptor beta chains listed below, sequenced in a study of shared T cell receptors in the human thymus. Using immunoSEQ multiplex PCR, the repertoire was profiled, and TCRdb retains in-frame clones only, with some absent. The sample carries 600,000 or so clones, about 89% recorded once. The same data also contributed to another study, on human thymus T cells.

The sequenced material came from thymocytes. The source of these receptors is a boy in the first two years of life with a congenital heart defect.

The chain joins TRBV18 to TRBJ1-4, with unresolved D. Trimming removed 0 bases from V and 0 bases from J, with 14 bases in between. Per germline, CDR1 KGHSH and CDR2 LQKENI. CDR3 length: 18 amino acids. CDR3 amino acids: CASSPPARPSATNEKLFF. As DNA, the CDR3 is TGTGCCAGCTCACCACCGGCGAGGCCTTCAGCAACTAATGAAAAACTGTTTTTT.

This chain connects TRBV28 to TRBJ2-6, with D perhaps assigned TRBD1 or TRBD2 (5 bases each). The germline V and J ends were trimmed by 10 bases and 0 bases, with 16 bases remaining between them. Germline V gene sequence: CDR1 MDHEN, CDR2 SYDVKM. This CDR3 is 16 amino acids long. The CDR3 DNA reads TGTGCCACCAGGACACCAACTAGCTCTGGGGCCAACGTCCTGACTTTC. The encoded protein is CATRTPTSSGANVLTF.

V usage is TRBV5-1 and J usage is TRBJ1-1; weak D call: TRBD1 (5 bases). The CDR3 spans 13 residues. V was cut by 0 bases and J by 11 bases, with 14 bases left in between. From germline, CDR1 is SGHRS and CDR2 YFSETQ. Here the CDR3 DNA reads TGCGCCAGCAGCTTGGAACGGGGGACCGGCGCTTTCTTT. Its protein is CASSLERGTGAFF.

The CDR3 DNA is TGTGCCAGCCCTCCGGGGGACAGGAGGCCGGGGTACAATGAGCAGTTCTTC. Translation gives CASPPGDRRPGYNEQFF. The chain joins TRBV28 to TRBJ2-1; 8 nucleotides align to TRBD1. Looked up from germline, CDR1 is MDHEN and CDR2 is SYDVKM. This CDR3 spans 17 amino acids. Germline trimming cut 8 bases from V and 4 bases from J; bases unmatched to any gene: 16.

The chain is built from TRBV5-4 and TRBJ1-2; D is undetermined. The CDR3 contains 15 residues. V lost 4 bases and J lost 5, with 18 bases in between. Per germline, CDR1 SGHNT and CDR2 YYREEE (reference sequence). The CDR3 region is CASSVRERASYGYTF. DNA of the CDR3: TGTGCCAGCAGCGTCCGTGAGAGGGCCTCATATGGCTACACCTTC.

The chain uses TRBV9 and TRBJ2-5; D is possibly TRBD2 (5 bases). Trimming took off 4 bases at V and 2 bases at J, with 12 bases between the two ends. The CDR3 loop spans 14 amino acids. Germline loops: CDR1 SGDLS, CDR2 YYNGEE. The CDR3 DNA reads TGTGCCAGCAGCTCCAGTAGCGCACAAGAGACCCAGTACTTC. This encodes CASSSSSAQETQYF.

The V gene is TRBV7-2, the J gene TRBJ1-4, with a weak D call TRBD1 (5 bases). Germline loops: CDR1 SGHTA, CDR2 FQGNSA. Between the trimmed V and J ends, which lost 8 bases and 8 bases, there was a span of 9 bases. CDR3 length equals 11 residues. The CDR3 sequence: CASGRGEKLFF. The CDR3 coding sequence is TGTGCCAGCGGACGGGGGGAAAAACTGTTTTTT.

This chain uses TRBV15 with TRBJ1-2; D possibly corresponds to TRBD1 (5 bases). Deletions cut 8 bases from V and 2 bases from J, with 18 bases between. Germline V lookup: CDR1 LNHNV, CDR2 YYDKDF (reference sequence). The CDR3 is 15 residues long. This chain's CDR3 is CATAGSRGGNYGYTF. The CDR3 DNA reads TGTGCCACCGCAGGTAGCCGGGGGGGAAACTATGGCTACACCTTC.

This clone occurred a few times. The rearrangement joins TRBV4-3 to TRBJ1-3; D not certain. V lost 0 bases, J lost 0 bases, and 12 bases lay in between. Germline CDR1 LGHNA, CDR2 YSLEER. The CDR3 runs to 17 residues. The DNA for the CDR3 is TGCGCCAGCAGCCAAGAACTGAGCGGCGGCTCTGGAAACACCATATATTTT. Protein sequence: CASSQELSGGSGNTIYF.

The CDR3 reads CASSQVPTRSSYEQYF. CDR3 nucleotide sequence: TGCGCCAGCAGCCAAGTTCCTACCCGGTCTTCCTACGAGCAGTACTTC. The rearrangement links TRBV4-3 to TRBJ2-7; D is undetermined. CDR1 is LGHNA, CDR2 YSLEER, per germline. Deletions cut 1 base from V and 1 base from J, with 14 bases between. The CDR3 is 16 residues long.

The chain uses TRBV14 and TRBJ1-1, with D possibly TRBD1 on 6 matching bases. Trimming cost V 0 bases and J 1 base, with 12 bases left between them. From germline, CDR1 is SGHDN and CDR2 FVKESK. This CDR3 region has 16 residues. The CDR3 is CASSQERETGNTEAFF. The CDR3 DNA follows: TGTGCCAGCAGCCAAGAGAGGGAGACAGGGAACACTGAAGCTTTCTTT.

This chain uses TRBV4-1 with TRBJ2-7, with D possibly TRBD2 on 5 matching bases. Trimming took off 0 bases at V and 2 bases at J, with 14 bases between the two ends. CDR3 length equals 16 residues. Germline V gene data show CDR1 as MGHRA and CDR2 as YSYEKL. CDR3 nucleotides: TGCGCCAGCAGCCAAGATATGGTAGCGTCCGCCTACGAGCAGTACTTC. This sequence encodes CASSQDMVASAYEQYF.

The V and J genes are TRBV5-6 and TRBJ2-1, with D possibly being TRBD2 (6 bases). CDR1 and CDR2 from the germline V gene are SGHDT and YYEEEE. The V gene lost 0 bases and the J gene lost 2 bases, with 15 bases spanning the gap. The CDR3 loop spans 17 amino acids. The CDR3 DNA is TGTGCCAGCAGCTTGGCCTTGACTAGACCGGCCTACAATGAGCAGTTCTTC. Amino acid sequence: CASSLALTRPAYNEQFF. The full variable domain, with the rest looked up from reference TRBV5-6 and TRBJ2-1, is DAGVTQSPTHLIKTRGQQVTLRCSPKSGHDTVSWYQQALGQGPQFIFQYYEEEERQRGNFPDRFSGHQFPNYSSELNVNALLLGDSALYLCASSLALTRPAYNEQFFGPGTRLTVL.

The chain has TRBV28 and TRBJ2-1; TRBD2 might be the D (5 bases). The CDR3 loop spans 12 amino acids. In germline, CDR1 is MDHEN, CDR2 SYDVKM. Trimming took off 3 bases at V and 9 bases at J, with 9 bases between the two ends. CDR3 residues: CASSLAEGEQFF. The CDR3 DNA sequence: TGTGCCAGCAGTTTGGCAGAGGGTGAGCAGTTCTTC.

This clone is a singleton in its sample. This chain connects TRBV14 to TRBJ2-5; 9 nucleotides match TRBD1. V lost 5 bases to trimming and J lost 4 bases; unmatched junction nucleotides: 11. The CDR3 consists of 16 residues. The V gene's germline CDR1 is SGHDN and CDR2 FVKESK. The DNA of the CDR3 is TGTGCCAGCAGCACGCGGGACAGGGAGGAAGGAGAGACCCAGTACTTC. This gives the protein CASSTRDREEGETQYF.